This T cell receptor beta chain came from a study of cytomegalovirus exposure and HLA in healthy donors. Study-level findings and limits: Relative to equally common others, HLA-associated TCR beta chains showed greater clonal expansion in a later analysis.

Both 60 Vbeta primers and 13 Jbeta primers went into the PCR. Produced via immunoSEQ multiplex PCR; TCRdb's table is partial and in-frame only. The sample records about 130,000 clones, 73% being singletons. For this clone: Its antigen is still unknown.

Germline V CDR1 and CDR2: KGHSH, LQKENI. The CDR3 extends over 14 amino acids. J lost 1 base, V lost 2 bases, and 2 bases had no gene match. The sequencing input was PBMCs. The chain is built from TRBV18 and TRBJ2-7; 7 nucleotides match TRBD1. This receptor was taken from a woman aged 40-49 years in good health and CMV-seropositive. For the CDR3, the DNA is TGTGCCAGCTCACCAGGGGGACAGTCCTACGAGCAGTACTTC. It translates to CASSPGGQSYEQYF.